This TCR beta chain was captured in a study of blood T cell repertoires in COVID-19. For the study at large: In each case, the material was cDNA or gDNA derived from T cells, B-cell-depleted T cells, or PBMCs.

CDR3 length: 13 amino acids. V was pared by 6 bases and J by 3 bases, with 12 bases between. The germline CDR1 and CDR2 sequences are MGHDK and SYGVNS. Clones were sequenced by immunoSEQ multiplex PCR, and TCRdb holds only the in-frame ones, with some missing. The repertoire holds fewer than 350,000 clones, with 85% as singletons. V and J are TRBV25-1 and TRBJ2-7; D call uncertain. The receptor was derived from a human donor in a cohort sampled during active COVID-19. Sequencing input: peripheral blood. The CDR3 sequence: CASRGEAVYEQYF. Here the CDR3 DNA reads TGTGCCAGCAGAGGAGAAGCCGTCTACGAGCAGTACTTC.